This T cell receptor (beta chain) was captured by sequencing in a study of cytomegalovirus exposure and HLA in healthy donors. Whole-study findings and limits: Per published accounts, TCR beta sequences correctly predicted the HLA-A and HLA-B alleles of most subjects. With further analysis later on, most CMV-associated TCR beta chains appeared HLA-restricted.

The PCR had 60 Vbeta and 13 Jbeta primers. TCRdb's copy holds only in-frame clones and misses some; the assay was immunoSEQ multiplex PCR. Of about 120,000 clones in the sample, around 80% were seen once. There are a few counts of this clone. The antigen is not known. The sequenced sample was PBMCs. The source of this sequence is a man aged 25-45 years in good health and CMV-seronegative.

CDR3 nucleotides: TGTGCCTCCGATGGGGGGGGGCGCGGTTCAAGCTCCTACGAGCAGTACTTC. Amino acid sequence: CASDGGGRGSSSYEQYF. The chain is built from TRBV30 and TRBJ2-7; a weak D match, TRBD2 (7 bases). This CDR3 is 17 amino acids long. V was pared by 7 bases and J by 0 bases, with 25 bases between. Per germline, CDR1 GTSNPN and CDR2 SVGIG (reference sequence).